This TCR beta chain was observed in a study of blood T cell repertoires in COVID-19. In the study overall: The United States, Italy and Spain were the sources of the acute and convalescent COVID-19 samples. Sample material is recorded as cDNA or gDNA derived from T cells, B-cell-depleted T cells, or PBMCs.

Germline V gives CDR1 SGDLS, CDR2 YYNGEE. The length of the CDR3 is 17 residues. V lost 0 bases and J lost 0, with 13 bases in between. Authors' methods: The authors estimated nucleated cell counts from reference gene primer amplification. TCRdb's copy holds only in-frame clones and misses some; the assay was immunoSEQ multiplex PCR. V and J calls plus clone size are reproduced from that table; the DNA served to infer D and trimming. The sample has more than 200,000 clones, 70% to 90% seen once. The clonotype comes from a man aged 25-45 years with active or convalescent COVID-19. The chain has TRBV9 and TRBJ1-3, with unresolved D. The sequenced sample was peripheral blood. The CDR3 here is CASSVEAQANSGNTIYF. CDR3 sequence (DNA): TGTGCCAGCAGCGTAGAGGCCCAGGCAAACTCTGGAAACACCATATATTTT.